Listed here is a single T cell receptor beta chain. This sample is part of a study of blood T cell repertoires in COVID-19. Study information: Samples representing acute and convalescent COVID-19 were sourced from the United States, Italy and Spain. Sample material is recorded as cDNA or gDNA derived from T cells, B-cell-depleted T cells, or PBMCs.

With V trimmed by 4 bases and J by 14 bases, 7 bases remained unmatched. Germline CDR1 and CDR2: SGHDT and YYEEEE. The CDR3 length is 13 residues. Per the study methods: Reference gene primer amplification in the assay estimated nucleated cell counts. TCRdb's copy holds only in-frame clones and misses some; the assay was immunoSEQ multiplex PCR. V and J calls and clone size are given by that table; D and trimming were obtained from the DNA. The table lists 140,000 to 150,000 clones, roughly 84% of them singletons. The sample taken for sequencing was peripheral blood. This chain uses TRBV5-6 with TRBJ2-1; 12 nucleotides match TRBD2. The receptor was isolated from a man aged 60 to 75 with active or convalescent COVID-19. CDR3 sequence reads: CASSTPSGRVKFF. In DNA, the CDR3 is TGTGCCAGCAGCACTCCTAGCGGGAGGGTTAAGTTCTTC.